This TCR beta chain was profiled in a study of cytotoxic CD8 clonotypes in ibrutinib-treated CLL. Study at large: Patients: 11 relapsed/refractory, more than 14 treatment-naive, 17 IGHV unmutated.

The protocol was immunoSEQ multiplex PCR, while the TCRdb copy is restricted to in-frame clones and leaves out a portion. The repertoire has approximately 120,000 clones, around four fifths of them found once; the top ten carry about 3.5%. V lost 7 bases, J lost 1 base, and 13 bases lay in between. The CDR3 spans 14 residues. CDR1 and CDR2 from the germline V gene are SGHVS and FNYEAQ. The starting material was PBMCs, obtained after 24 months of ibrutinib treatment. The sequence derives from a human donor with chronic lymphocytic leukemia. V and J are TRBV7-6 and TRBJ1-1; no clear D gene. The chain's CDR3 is CASTTYDPNTEAFF. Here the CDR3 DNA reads TGTGCCAGCACCACCTACGACCCGAACACTGAAGCTTTCTTT.